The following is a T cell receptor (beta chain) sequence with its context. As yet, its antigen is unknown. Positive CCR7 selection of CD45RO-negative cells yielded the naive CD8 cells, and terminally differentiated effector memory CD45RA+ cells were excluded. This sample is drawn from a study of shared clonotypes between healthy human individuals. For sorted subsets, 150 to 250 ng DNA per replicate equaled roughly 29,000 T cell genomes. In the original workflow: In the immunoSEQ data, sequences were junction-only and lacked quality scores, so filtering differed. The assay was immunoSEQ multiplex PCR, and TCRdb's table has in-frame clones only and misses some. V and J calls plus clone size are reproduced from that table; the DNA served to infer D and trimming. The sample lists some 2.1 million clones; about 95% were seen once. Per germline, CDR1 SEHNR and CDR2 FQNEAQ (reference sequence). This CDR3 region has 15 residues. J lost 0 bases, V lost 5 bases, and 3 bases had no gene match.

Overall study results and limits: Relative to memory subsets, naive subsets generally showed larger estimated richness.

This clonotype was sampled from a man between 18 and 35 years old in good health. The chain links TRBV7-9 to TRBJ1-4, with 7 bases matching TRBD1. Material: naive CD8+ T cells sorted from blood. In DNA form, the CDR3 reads TGTGCCAGCAGCGTTACAGGGGCAACTAATGAAAAACTGTTTTTT. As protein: CASSVTGATNEKLFF.